Listed below are T cell receptor beta chains from one sample, sequenced in a study of monozygotic twins with inflammatory bowel disease. TCRdb re-called the 5' RACE reads, yielding one record per CDR3 amino acid sequence without DNA. This sample lists 160,000 or so distinct CDR3 sequences; its ten largest clones have 2.4%. The sequenced sample consisted of blood. The receptors shown here come from a human donor with ulcerative colitis or Crohn's disease, or a healthy co-twin of an affected twin (not recorded which). Each CDR3 is given with its conserved first and last residue.

TRBJ1-2 14 TRBV28 CASRGIGSNYGYTF
TRBJ2-2 17 TRBV14 CASSPSPGQGPTGELFF
TRBJ1-5 12 TRBV20-1 CSARDSDQPQHF
TRBJ1-3 14 TRBV5-1 CASSYQVSGNTIYF
TRBJ1-5 15 TRBV5-1 CASSRTGGGNQPQHF
TRBJ2-7 14 TRBV12-3/TRBV12-4 CASSLWQAHDEQYF
TRBJ2-2 16 TRBV10-3 CAIRGTGGLDTGELFF
TRBJ2-1 13 TRBV27 CASSLAVANEQFF
TRBJ2-7 15 TRBV12-3/TRBV12-4 CASGHGQGDSYEQYF
TRBJ2-7 13 TRBV5-4 CASSNRDNYEQYF
TRBJ2-7 14 TRBV7-8 CASSPTGQSYEQYF
TRBJ2-3 15 TRBV5-1 CASQNSGAPGDTQYF
TRBJ1-1 14 TRBV7-2 CASKGRWGDTEAFF
TRBJ2-7 14 TRBV27 CASSSHYRGGEQYF
TRBJ1-3 14 TRBV7-2 CASSPGALGNTIYF
TRBJ1-2 13 TRBV6-2/TRBV6-3 CASSYSVVGRYTF
TRBJ2-1 14 TRBV19 CASSIAGGPYEQFF
TRBJ1-1 12 TRBV12-3/TRBV12-4 CASRGGGTEAFF
TRBJ2-1 11 TRBV7-3 CASSRGHEQFF
TRBJ2-5 16 TRBV28 CASSLWDTGGQETQYF
TRBJ1-1 16 TRBV7-6 CASSLVGGRGNTEAFF
TRBJ2-1 15 TRBV7-3 CASSPGVSTGNEQFF
TRBJ2-1 13 TRBV3-1 CASSHDVNNEQFF
TRBJ2-3 15 TRBV7-2 CASSSQAGITDTQYF
TRBJ2-3 15 TRBV28 CASSPVAGAADTQYF
TRBJ2-1 17 TRBV7-8 CASSLGFGRWSYNEQFF
TRBJ2-1 15 TRBV5-4 CASVPGLADPGEQFF
TRBJ1-3 15 TRBV7-9 CASSSLPSSGNTIYF
TRBJ2-7 15 TRBV9 CASSVGSLPNYEQYF
TRBJ2-5 14 TRBV5-1 CASSLAAVAETQYF
TRBJ2-3 18 TRBV12-3/TRBV12-4 CASSFLVLAGGDADTQYF
TRBJ2-2 14 TRBV18 CASSGAGRTGELFF
TRBJ2-7 13 TRBV7-2 CASSLLRSYEQYF
TRBJ2-5 12 TRBV29-1 CSLGLARETQYF
TRBJ2-1 15 TRBV11-2 CASSLGPGQYNEQFF
TRBJ2-7 11 TRBV28 CASTYKGEQYF
TRBJ2-1 13 TRBV4-1 CASSHVRDNEQFF
TRBJ2-1 15 TRBV15 CATSRERSSYNEQFF
TRBJ2-5 15 TRBV5-1 CASSFSPSGGETQYF
TRBJ2-1 12 TRBV18 CASSPPSGEQFF
TRBJ2-1 13 TRBV20-1 CSASQQSYNEQFF
TRBJ2-3 16 TRBV20-1 CSGQDSWNPGTDTQYF
TRBJ2-7 13 TRBV6-5 CASSRDRGIEQYF
TRBJ1-5 17 TRBV20-1 CSASDPGPGGVNQPQHF
TRBJ2-7 17 TRBV7-9 CASRPWTGGASTYEQYF
TRBJ2-1 14 TRBV2 CTGSVKSSYNEQFF
TRBJ2-4 15 TRBV6-2/TRBV6-3 CASSYLGAGRGIQYF
TRBJ2-3 16 TRBV5-1 CASSARPGSPTDTQYF
TRBJ2-1 15 TRBV20-1 CSAREKRGGYNEQFF
TRBJ2-7 12 TRBV16 CASSQISYEQYF
TRBJ2-5 14 TRBV29-1 CSVPVDGYQETQYF
TRBJ1-1 14 TRBV28 CASNPNRDYTEAFF